This paragraph covers one T cell receptor (beta chain) sequence. This sample stems from a study of blood T cell repertoires in COVID-19. The protocol was immunoSEQ multiplex PCR, while the TCRdb copy is restricted to in-frame clones and leaves out a portion. The sample comprises over 350,000 clones, 88% of which are singletons, and approximately 1.2% rests with the top ten. The CDR3 contains 14 residues. Per germline, CDR1 MDHEN and CDR2 SYDVKM. The junction had 8 bases not matched to a gene; V was cut back by 4 bases and J by 8 bases. This receptor was obtained from a woman younger than 30 who had recovered from COVID-19. The sample consisted of PBMCs or T cells enriched from blood (not recorded which). This chain uses TRBV28 with TRBJ1-2; 9 positions agree with TRBD1. In nucleotides, the CDR3 is TGTGCCAGCAGTTCTCGGACAGGGGAAGGGGGCTACACCTTC. It specifies CASSSRTGEGGYTF.